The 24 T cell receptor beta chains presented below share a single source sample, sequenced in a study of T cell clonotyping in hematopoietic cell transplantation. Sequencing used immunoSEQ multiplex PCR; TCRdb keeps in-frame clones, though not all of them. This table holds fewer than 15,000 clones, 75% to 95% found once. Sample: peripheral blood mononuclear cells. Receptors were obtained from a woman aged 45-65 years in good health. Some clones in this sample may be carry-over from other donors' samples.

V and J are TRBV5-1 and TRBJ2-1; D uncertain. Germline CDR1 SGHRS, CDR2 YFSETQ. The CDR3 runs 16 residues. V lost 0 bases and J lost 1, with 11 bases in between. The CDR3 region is CASSLAGSLSYNEQFF. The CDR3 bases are TGCGCCAGCAGCTTGGCCGGCTCCTTGTCCTACAATGAGCAGTTCTTC.

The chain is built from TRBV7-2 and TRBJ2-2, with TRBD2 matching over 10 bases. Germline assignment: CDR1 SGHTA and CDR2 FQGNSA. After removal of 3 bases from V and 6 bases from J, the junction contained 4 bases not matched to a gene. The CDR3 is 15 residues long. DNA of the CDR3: TGTGCCAGCAGCTTCCGAGCGGGGGGGCCCGGGGAGCTGTTTTTT. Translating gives CASSFRAGGPGELFF.

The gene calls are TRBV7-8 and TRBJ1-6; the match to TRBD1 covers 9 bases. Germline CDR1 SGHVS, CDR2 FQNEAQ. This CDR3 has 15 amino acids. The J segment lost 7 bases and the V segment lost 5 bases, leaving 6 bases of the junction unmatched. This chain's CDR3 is CASSASTGGNSPLHF. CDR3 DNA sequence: TGTGCCAGCAGCGCTTCGACAGGGGGGAATTCACCCCTCCACTTT.

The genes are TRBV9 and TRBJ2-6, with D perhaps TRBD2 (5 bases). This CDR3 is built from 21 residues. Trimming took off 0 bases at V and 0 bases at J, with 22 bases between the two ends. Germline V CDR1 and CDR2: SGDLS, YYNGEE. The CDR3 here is CASSVVGTTGLYSSGANVLTF. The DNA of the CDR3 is TGTGCCAGCAGCGTAGTCGGAACTACCGGACTGTATTCCTCTGGGGCCAACGTCCTGACTTTC. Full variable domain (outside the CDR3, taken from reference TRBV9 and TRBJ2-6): DSGVTQTPKHLITATGQRVTLRCSPRSGDLSVYWYQQSLDQGLQFLIQYYNGEERAKGNILERFSAQQFPDLHSELNLSSLELGDSALYFCASSVVGTTGLYSSGANVLTFGAGSRLTVL.

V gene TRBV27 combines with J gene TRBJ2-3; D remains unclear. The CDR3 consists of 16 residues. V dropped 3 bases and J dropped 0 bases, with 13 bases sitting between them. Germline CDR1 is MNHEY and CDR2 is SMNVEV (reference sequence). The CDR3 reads CASSFHPRRSTDTQYF. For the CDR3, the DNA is TGTGCCAGCAGTTTTCATCCCAGAAGAAGCACAGATACGCAGTATTTT.

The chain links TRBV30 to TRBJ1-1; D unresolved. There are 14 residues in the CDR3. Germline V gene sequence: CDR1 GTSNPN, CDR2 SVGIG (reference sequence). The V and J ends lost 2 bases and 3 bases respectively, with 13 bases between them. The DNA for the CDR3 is TGTGCCTGGAGTCCCCCCGGCAGAGACACTGAAGCTTTCTTT. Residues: CAWSPPGRDTEAFF.

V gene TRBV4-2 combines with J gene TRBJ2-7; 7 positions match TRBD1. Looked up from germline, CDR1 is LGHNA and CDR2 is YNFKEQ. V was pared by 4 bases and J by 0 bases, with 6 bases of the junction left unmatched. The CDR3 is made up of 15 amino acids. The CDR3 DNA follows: TGTGCCAGCAGCCCCCGACAGGGATTCTCCTACGAGCAGTACTTC. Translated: CASSPRQGFSYEQYF.

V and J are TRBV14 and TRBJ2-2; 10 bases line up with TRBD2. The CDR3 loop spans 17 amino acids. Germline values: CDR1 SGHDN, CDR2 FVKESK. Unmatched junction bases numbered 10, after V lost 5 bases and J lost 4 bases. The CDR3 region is CASSAIPAGGLTGELFF. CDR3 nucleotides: TGTGCCAGCAGCGCGATTCCAGCGGGGGGGCTCACCGGGGAGCTGTTTTTT.

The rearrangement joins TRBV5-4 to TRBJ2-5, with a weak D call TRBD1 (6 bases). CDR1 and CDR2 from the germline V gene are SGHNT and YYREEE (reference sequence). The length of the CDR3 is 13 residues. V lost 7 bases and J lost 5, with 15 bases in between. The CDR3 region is CASGTGIWETQYF. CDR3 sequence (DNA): TGTGCCAGCGGCACAGGGATTTGGGAGACCCAGTACTTC.

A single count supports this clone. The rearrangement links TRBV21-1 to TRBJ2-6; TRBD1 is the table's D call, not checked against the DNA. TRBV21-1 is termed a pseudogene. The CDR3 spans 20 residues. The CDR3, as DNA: TGTGCCAGCAGCAGGCCACAAACGGACAGGGGGCCGTCTGGGGCCAACGTCCTGACTTTC. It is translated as CASSRPQTDRGPSGANVLTF.

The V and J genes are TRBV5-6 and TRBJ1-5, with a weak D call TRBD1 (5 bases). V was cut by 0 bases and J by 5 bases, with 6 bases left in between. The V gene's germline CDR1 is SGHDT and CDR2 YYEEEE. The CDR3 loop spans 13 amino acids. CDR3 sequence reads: CASSLVGDQPQHF. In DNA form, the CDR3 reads TGTGCCAGCAGCTTGGTAGGGGATCAGCCCCAGCATTTT.

This CDR3 is CASRARGELFF. The CDR3 DNA reads as TGTGCCAGCAGGGCCCGCGGGGAGCTGTTTTTT. The rearrangement joins TRBV28 to TRBJ2-2; no clear D gene. The V gene's germline CDR1 is MDHEN and CDR2 SYDVKM. The CDR3 is made up of 11 amino acids. Trimming removed 6 bases from V and 7 bases from J, with 6 bases in between.

The CDR3 protein is CASSFGQGPYEQYF. As DNA, the CDR3 is TGCGCCAGCAGCTTTGGGCAGGGTCCCTACGAGCAGTACTTC. The chain uses TRBV5-1 and TRBJ2-7, with D tentatively TRBD1 (5 bases). V was cut by 2 bases and J by 2 bases, with 11 bases left in between. The CDR3 length is 14 residues. Germline V gives CDR1 SGHRS, CDR2 YFSETQ.

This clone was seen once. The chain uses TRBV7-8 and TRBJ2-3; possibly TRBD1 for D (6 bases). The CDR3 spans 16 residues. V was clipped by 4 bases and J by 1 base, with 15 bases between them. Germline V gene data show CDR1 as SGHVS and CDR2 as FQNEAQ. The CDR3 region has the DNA TGTGCCAGCAGCTACGGACAGTATAGGGGCACAGATACGCAGTATTTT. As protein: CASSYGQYRGTDTQYF.

The CDR3 is CASSLQTGTATGGYTF. The CDR3 nucleotides are TGTGCCAGTTCCCTTCAAACCGGGACCGCAACCGGTGGCTACACCTTC. This chain links TRBV7-6 with TRBJ1-2, with a tentative D call TRBD1 (5 bases). V was shortened by 9 bases and J by 7 bases, with 27 bases between the two germline ends. This CDR3 is 16 amino acids long. Germline V gene lookup returns CDR1 SGHVS and CDR2 FNYEAQ. Supplemented by reference TRBV7-6 and TRBJ1-2, the full variable domain reads GAGVSQSPRYKVTKRGQDVALRCDPISGHVSLYWYRQALGQGPEFLTYFNYEAQQDKSGLPNDRFSAERPEGSISTLTIQRTEQRDSAMYRCASSLQTGTATGGYTFGSGTRLTVV.

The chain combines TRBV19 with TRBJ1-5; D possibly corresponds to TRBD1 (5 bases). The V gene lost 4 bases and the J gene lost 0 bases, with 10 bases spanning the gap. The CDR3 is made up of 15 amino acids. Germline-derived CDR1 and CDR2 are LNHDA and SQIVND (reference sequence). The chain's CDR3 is CASSTGGNSNQPQHF. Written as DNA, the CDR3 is TGTGCCAGTAGTACTGGGGGGAATAGCAATCAGCCCCAGCATTTT. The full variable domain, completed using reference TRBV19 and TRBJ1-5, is DGGITQSPKYLFRKEGQNVTLSCEQNLNHDAMYWYRQDPGQGLRLIYYSQIVNDFQKGDIAEGYSVSREKKESFPLTVTSAQKNPTAFYLCASSTGGNSNQPQHFGDGTRLSIL.

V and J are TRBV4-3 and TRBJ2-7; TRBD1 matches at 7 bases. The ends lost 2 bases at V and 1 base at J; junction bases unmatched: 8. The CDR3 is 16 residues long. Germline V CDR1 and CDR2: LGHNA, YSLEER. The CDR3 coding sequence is TGCGCCAGCAGCCAAAAGACAGGGACCCCTTCCTACGAGCAGTACTTC. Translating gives CASSQKTGTPSYEQYF.

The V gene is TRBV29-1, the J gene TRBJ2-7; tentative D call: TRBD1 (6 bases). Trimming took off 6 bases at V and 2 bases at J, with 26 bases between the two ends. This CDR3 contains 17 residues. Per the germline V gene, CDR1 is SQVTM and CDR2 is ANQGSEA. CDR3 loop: CSVGYKWGPGHPYEQYF. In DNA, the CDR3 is TGCAGCGTCGGGTATAAATGGGGACCGGGACACCCCTACGAGCAGTACTTC.

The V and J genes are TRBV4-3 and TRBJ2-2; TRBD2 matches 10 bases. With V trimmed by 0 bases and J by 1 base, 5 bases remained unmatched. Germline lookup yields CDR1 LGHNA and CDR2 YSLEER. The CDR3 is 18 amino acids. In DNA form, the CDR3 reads TGCGCCAGCAGCCAAGATCCAGCGGGGGGGCGGAACACCGGGGAGCTGTTTTTT. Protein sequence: CASSQDPAGGRNTGELFF.

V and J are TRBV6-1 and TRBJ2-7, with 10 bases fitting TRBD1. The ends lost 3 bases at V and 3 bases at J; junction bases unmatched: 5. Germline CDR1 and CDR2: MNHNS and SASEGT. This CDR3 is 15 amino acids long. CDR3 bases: TGTGCCAGCAGTGACCCGGACAGGGGGAACTACGAGCAGTACTTC. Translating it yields CASSDPDRGNYEQYF.

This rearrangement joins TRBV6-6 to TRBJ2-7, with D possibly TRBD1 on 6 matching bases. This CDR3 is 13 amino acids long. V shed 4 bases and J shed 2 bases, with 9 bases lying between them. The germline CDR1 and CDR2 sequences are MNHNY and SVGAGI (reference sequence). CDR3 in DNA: TGTGCCAGCAGTTGGGACACTACCTACGAGCAGTACTTC. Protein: CASSWDTTYEQYF.

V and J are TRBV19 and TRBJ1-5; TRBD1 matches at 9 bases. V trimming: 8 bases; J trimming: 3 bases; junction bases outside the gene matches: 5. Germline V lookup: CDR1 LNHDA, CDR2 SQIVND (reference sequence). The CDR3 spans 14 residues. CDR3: CASGTGRPNQPQHF. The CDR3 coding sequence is TGTGCCAGTGGGACAGGGCGTCCCAATCAGCCCCAGCATTTT.

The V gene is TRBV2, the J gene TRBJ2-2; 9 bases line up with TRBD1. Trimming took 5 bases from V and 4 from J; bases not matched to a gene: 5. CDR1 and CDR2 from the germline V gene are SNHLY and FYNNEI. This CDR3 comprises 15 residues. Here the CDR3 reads CASSPDRGGTGELFF. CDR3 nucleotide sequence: TGTGCCAGCAGTCCGGACAGGGGAGGCACCGGGGAGCTGTTTTTT.

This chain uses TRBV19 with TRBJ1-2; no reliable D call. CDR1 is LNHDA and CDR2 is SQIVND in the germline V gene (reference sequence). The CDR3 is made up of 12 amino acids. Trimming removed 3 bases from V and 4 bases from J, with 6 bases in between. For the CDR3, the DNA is TGTGCCAGTAGTATGTGGGGCTATGGCTACACCTTC. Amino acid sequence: CASSMWGYGYTF.